The 14 T cell receptor beta chains listed next were all sequenced from one sample in a study of OX40 agonist ivuxolimab in advanced cancers. TCRdb's table, derived via immunoSEQ multiplex PCR, lists solely in-frame clones and lacks some. The sample has 70,000 to 95,000 clones; 90% to 95% are singletons. The sample here was CD4+ or CD8+ T cells sorted from blood, taken in a trial of the OX40 agonist ivuxolimab. The receptors were gathered from an adult with an advanced solid tumor such as melanoma, head and neck, liver or kidney cancer.

The chain joins TRBV7-6 to TRBJ2-5; D gene uncertain. V was clipped by 1 base and J by 4 bases, with 4 bases between them. The CDR3 is 12 amino acids. CDR1 is SGHVS, CDR2 FNYEAQ, per germline. DNA for the CDR3: TGTGCCAGCAGCTTAGGTGTAGAGACCCAGTACTTC. It codes for CASSLGVETQYF.

The chain joins TRBV10-1 to TRBJ2-7, with D possibly matching TRBD1 (5 bases). V was shortened by 8 bases and J by 1 base, with 15 bases between the two germline ends. Germline CDR1 and CDR2: WNHNN and SYGVQD (reference sequence). The CDR3 is 14 amino acids. The CDR3 bases are TGCGCCAGCCCTTTCGAAAGGGGTTCCTACGAGCAGTACTTC. Translating it yields CASPFERGSYEQYF.

The chain is built from TRBV19 and TRBJ1-2; possible D gene TRBD1, 5 bases. The CDR3 contains 17 residues. CDR1 and CDR2 (germline): LNHDA, SQIVND (reference sequence). Trimming took off 2 bases at V and 0 bases at J, with 16 bases between the two ends. The chain's CDR3 is CASSISSGKPSNYGYTF. In DNA, the CDR3 is TGTGCCAGTAGTATATCCTCAGGGAAGCCCTCTAACTATGGCTACACCTTC.

The chain recombines TRBV18 with TRBJ1-1, with D perhaps TRBD1 (5 bases). The germline V gene encodes CDR1 KGHSH and CDR2 LQKENI. CDR3 length: 12 residues. Trimming left V 3 bases short and J 6 bases short, with 8 bases between. The CDR3 DNA follows: TGTGCCAGCTCACCCAAAGGGGCTGAAGCTTTCTTT. Amino acids: CASSPKGAEAFF.

The chain is built from TRBV11-2 and TRBJ2-5; the D is unclear. From germline, CDR1 is SGHAT and CDR2 FQNNGV. V lost 1 base to trimming and J lost 0 bases, with 6 bases between them. This CDR3 spans 14 amino acids. The CDR3 nucleotides read TGTGCCAGCAGCTTAGGTTCCCACCAAGAGACCCAGTACTTC. Translation: CASSLGSHQETQYF. Based on the CDR3 plus reference TRBV11-2 and TRBJ2-5, the full variable domain is EAGVAQSPRYKIIEKRQSVAFWCNPISGHATLYWYQQILGQGPKLLIQFQNNGVVDDSQLPKDRFSAERLKGVDSTLKIQPAKLEDSAVYLCASSLGSHQETQYFGPGTRLLVL.

CDR3 in amino acids: CAWSRGWNSPLHF. The CDR3 bases are TGTGCCTGGAGTCGAGGGTGGAATTCACCCCTCCACTTT. The chain has TRBV30 and TRBJ1-6; no reliable D call. Germline assignment: CDR1 GTSNPN and CDR2 SVGIG (reference sequence). The CDR3 consists of 13 residues. With 2 bases removed from V and 7 bases from J, the gap between germline ends came to 9 bases.

The gene calls are TRBV6-6 and TRBJ1-6; D not certain. Trimming shortened V by 10 bases and J by 13 bases, and 8 bases separated the two germline ends. The V gene's germline CDR1 is MNHNY and CDR2 SVGAGI (reference sequence). The CDR3 covers 9 residues. The CDR3 is CATLAPLHF. The DNA of the CDR3 is TGTGCCACCCTGGCTCCCCTCCACTTT.

Note on this clone: This sample also contains other DNA sequences that code for the same CDR3. CDR3: CASSLGLAGDNEQFF. CDR3 nucleotides: TGCGCCAGCAGCTTAGGACTAGCGGGGGACAATGAGCAGTTCTTC. The chain carries TRBV5-1 and TRBJ2-1, with TRBD2 identical over 13 bases. The V gene's germline CDR1 is SGHRS and CDR2 YFSETQ. Germline trimming cut 2 bases from V and 5 bases from J; bases unmatched to any gene: 1. The CDR3 consists of 15 residues.

The chain joins TRBV18 to TRBJ2-5; 7 positions match TRBD1. This CDR3 comprises 15 residues. V shed 2 bases and J 5 bases; nucleotides not matched to a gene: 8. Per germline, CDR1 KGHSH and CDR2 LQKENI. In DNA, the CDR3 is TGTGCCAGCTCACCAGGAACAGGGGAGTGGGAGACCCAGTACTTC. It is translated as CASSPGTGEWETQYF.

The J gene is TRBJ2-1, the V gene TRBV2; 14 bases are shared with TRBD2. There are 15 residues in the CDR3. Trimming cost V 1 base and J 7 bases; bases outside gene matches: 0. Looked up from germline, CDR1 is SNHLY and CDR2 is FYNNEI. The chain's CDR3 is CASSEGTSGGNEQFF. The CDR3 region has the DNA TGTGCCAGCAGTGAAGGGACTAGCGGGGGGAATGAGCAGTTCTTC.

This sequence joins TRBV6-1 and TRBJ2-7, with 7 bases matching TRBD2. Looked up from germline, CDR1 is MNHNS and CDR2 is SASEGT. The CDR3 runs to 13 residues. V gave up 5 bases and J gave up 1 base; unmatched junction bases: 2. The CDR3 bases are TGTGCCAGCAGTCGGGACTATTCCTACGAGCAGTACTTC. Translated, it gives CASSRDYSYEQYF.

The CDR3 region has the DNA TGCGCCAGCAGCCTGGACCACAGGGTTAGCCCTGGCTACACCTTC. This codes for CASSLDHRVSPGYTF. The chain recombines TRBV5-1 with TRBJ1-2; perhaps TRBD1 as D (6 bases). Trimming shortened V by 4 bases and J by 7 bases, and 20 bases separated the two germline ends. Germline lookup yields CDR1 SGHRS and CDR2 YFSETQ. CDR3 length: 15 residues.

This CDR3 reads CASSQQTGGSYEQYF. The CDR3 coding sequence is TGCGCCAGCAGCCAACAGACAGGGGGGTCCTACGAGCAGTACTTC. This chain joins TRBV4-1 and TRBJ2-7; 9 bases align to TRBD1. This CDR3 is 15 amino acids long. V trimming: 2 bases; J trimming: 1 base; junction bases outside the gene matches: 3. CDR1 is MGHRA and CDR2 is YSYEKL in the germline V gene.

V gene TRBV11-2 combines with J gene TRBJ2-5; D is perhaps TRBD1 (6 bases). Trimming pared 1 base from V and 1 base from J, leaving 10 bases between. This CDR3 comprises 15 residues. From germline, CDR1 is SGHAT and CDR2 FQNNGV. The CDR3 is CASSLGGRPQETQYF. The CDR3, as DNA: TGTGCCAGCAGCTTAGGGGGGCGACCCCAAGAGACCCAGTACTTC.